This is a list of T cell receptor beta chains from one sample in a study of technical replicates of blood from a few donors. Using immunoSEQ multiplex PCR, the repertoire was profiled, and TCRdb retains in-frame clones only, with some absent. The sample consists of about 62,000 clones, roughly 90% of them appearing once. The sample consisted of PBMCs. The source of these receptors is a human donor in good health. Some clones in this sample may be carry-over from other donors' samples. Each CDR3 is given with its conserved first and last residue. Fields, in order: D gene, CDR3 length, J gene, clone size, V gene, CDR3 DNA, CDR3 protein. A D gene is named only where the DNA matches it firmly. Part of the rows lack a size; the others show once, few, many or a class for expanded clones.

D: TRBD1; length: 15; J: TRBJ2-1; size: few; V: TRBV7-9; DNA: TGTGCCAGCAGCTCGGGACAGCTGGCCTACAATGAGCAGTTCTTC; CDR3: CASSSGQLAYNEQFF
D: -; length: 13; J: TRBJ2-5; size: -; V: TRBV5-4; DNA: TGTGCCAGCAGCAAAGACAGCCAAGAGACCCAGTACTTC; CDR3: CASSKDSQETQYF
D: -; length: 16; J: TRBJ2-1; size: -; V: TRBV7-3; DNA: TGTGCCAGCAGCTTGGGAAGTGGGGGGGCGCACATTGAGCAGTTCTTC; CDR3: CASSLGSGGAHIEQFF
D: -; length: 16; J: TRBJ1-6; size: -; V: TRBV30; DNA: TGTGCCTGGAGTGCCCCAGAGAGGGGGTATAATTCACCCCTCCACTTT; CDR3: CAWSAPERGYNSPLHF
D: -; length: 15; J: TRBJ2-7; size: -; V: TRBV18; DNA: TGTGCCAGCTCACCCCCAGGGGCCCGAGCCTACGAGCAGTACTTC; CDR3: CASSPPGARAYEQYF
D: TRBD1; length: 14; J: TRBJ2-1; size: -; V: TRBV29-1; DNA: TGCAGCGGGAAGGGACAGGGGGGCTACAATGAGCAGTTCTTC; CDR3: CSGKGQGGYNEQFF
D: -; length: 16; J: TRBJ1-4; size: once; V: TRBV5-3; DNA: TGTGCCAGAAGCTTGGGTGGGGCAGGGAAACATGAAAAACTGTTTTTT; CDR3: CARSLGGAGKHEKLFF
D: TRBD1; length: 14; J: TRBJ2-7; size: -; V: TRBV7-6; DNA: TGTGCCAGCAGCCCACGACAGGGCCGAGACGAGCAGTACTTC; CDR3: CASSPRQGRDEQYF
D: -; length: 14; J: TRBJ1-2; size: -; V: TRBV7-8; DNA: TGTGCCAGCAGCTTAGGGGAGGGCTACTATGGCTACACCTTC; CDR3: CASSLGEGYYGYTF
D: -; length: 14; J: TRBJ1-6; size: -; V: TRBV18; DNA: TGTGCCAGCTCACCCGGTGCGGCCCCAGTCGACCTCCACTTT; CDR3: CASSPGAAPVDLHF
D: -; length: 12; J: TRBJ2-7; size: -; V: TRBV27; DNA: TGTGCCAGCAGTCCCGGGATTTACGAGCAGTACTTC; CDR3: CASSPGIYEQYF
D: TRBD2; length: 18; J: TRBJ2-1; size: -; V: TRBV5-1; DNA: TGCGCCAGCAGCTTGACTCCTATACGCGGGGGGACCTACAATGAGCAGTTCTTC; CDR3: CASSLTPIRGGTYNEQFF
D: -; length: 14; J: TRBJ2-7; size: -; V: TRBV7-9; DNA: TGTGCCAGCAGCTTAGTTGCAGGGGACTACGAGCAGTACTTC; CDR3: CASSLVAGDYEQYF
D: TRBD2; length: 16; J: TRBJ2-3; size: -; V: TRBV6-4; DNA: TGTGCCAGCAGTGACTCGTGGACTAGCGGGAGTCGGGCGCAGTATTTT; CDR3: CASSDSWTSGSRAQYF
D: -; length: 15; J: TRBJ1-5; size: once; V: TRBV4-1; DNA: TGCGCCAGCAGCCAAGAACCGGCCGGAGGTCAGCCCCAGCATTTT; CDR3: CASSQEPAGGQPQHF
D: -; length: 13; J: TRBJ1-1; size: -; V: TRBV9; DNA: TGTGCCAGCAGCGCAGGCGTGAACACTGAAGCTTTCTTT; CDR3: CASSAGVNTEAFF
D: TRBD1; length: 15; J: TRBJ1-6; size: -; V: TRBV11-1; DNA: TGTGCCAGCAGCCGGACTACAGGGGGGAATTCACCCCTCCACTTT; CDR3: CASSRTTGGNSPLHF
D: TRBD1; length: 17; J: TRBJ1-5; size: -; V: TRBV4-1; DNA: TGCGCCAGCAGCCAAGATTTAGGACAGGGGGCGTATCAGCCCCAGCATTTT; CDR3: CASSQDLGQGAYQPQHF
D: TRBD2; length: 15; J: TRBJ2-1; size: -; V: TRBV18; DNA: TGTGCCAGCTCACCACAGAACAAAGCGGGGAATGAGCAGTTCTTC; CDR3: CASSPQNKAGNEQFF
D: TRBD1; length: 20; J: TRBJ1-5; size: -; V: TRBV5-8; DNA: TGTGCCAGCAGCTTGGTGTCCGGGACAGGGGGGGTGGGGAGCAATCAGCCCCAGCATTTT; CDR3: CASSLVSGTGGVGSNQPQHF
D: -; length: 16; J: TRBJ2-2; size: -; V: TRBV9; DNA: TGTGCCAGCAGAAAGAGCGGATCCCCAAACACCGGGGAGCTGTTTTTT; CDR3: CASRKSGSPNTGELFF
D: TRBD2; length: 16; J: TRBJ2-3; size: -; V: TRBV29-1; DNA: TGCAGCGTCAAAGAGGCTAGCGGGGGGGCCGCAGATACGCAGTATTTT; CDR3: CSVKEASGGAADTQYF
D: -; length: 15; J: TRBJ2-1; size: -; V: TRBV13; DNA: TGTGCCAGCAGCTCTACTAGCCGCCCCTACAATGAGCAGTTCTTC; CDR3: CASSSTSRPYNEQFF
D: TRBD1; length: 14; J: TRBJ2-7; size: -; V: TRBV5-4; DNA: TGTGCCAGCGCAGAAAAACAGGGGGCTTACGAGCAGTACTTC; CDR3: CASAEKQGAYEQYF
D: -; length: 15; J: TRBJ2-2; size: -; V: TRBV29-1; DNA: TGCAGCGTTGAGACTTGGGACACCAACACCGGGGAGCTGTTTTTT; CDR3: CSVETWDTNTGELFF
D: -; length: 14; J: TRBJ1-2; size: -; V: TRBV4-3; DNA: TGCGCCAGCAGCCAACAAGCTGACAGGTCTTTAGTCACCTTC; CDR3: CASSQQADRSLVTF
D: -; length: 14; J: TRBJ2-3; size: -; V: TRBV2; DNA: TGTGCCAGCAGTTACCTAGCCCGCTCAGATACGCAGTATTTT; CDR3: CASSYLARSDTQYF
D: TRBD1; length: 15; J: TRBJ1-4; size: -; V: TRBV2; DNA: TGTGCCAGCAGATTACGGACAGGGGCGCTTGAAAAACTGTTTTTT; CDR3: CASRLRTGALEKLFF
D: -; length: 16; J: TRBJ1-6; size: -; V: TRBV7-2; DNA: TGTGCCAGCAGCTTATTAGAGAGCTCCTATAATTCACCCCTCCACTTT; CDR3: CASSLLESSYNSPLHF
D: TRBD1; length: 15; J: TRBJ1-1; size: -; V: TRBV18; DNA: TGTGCCAGCTCACCCCGGGACAGACAGAACACTGAAGCTTTCTTT; CDR3: CASSPRDRQNTEAFF
D: -; length: 13; J: TRBJ2-4; size: -; V: TRBV4-2; DNA: TGTGCCAGCAGAAGCACTAGGGAAGGCATTCAGTACTTC; CDR3: CASRSTREGIQYF
D: -; length: 13; J: TRBJ1-2; size: -; V: TRBV5-5; DNA: TGTGCCAGCAGCTTGGTAGGGGATTATGGCTACACCTTC; CDR3: CASSLVGDYGYTF
D: -; length: 13; J: TRBJ2-1; size: -; V: TRBV4-3; DNA: TGCGCCAGCAGCCAGAGCAGGGTGGATGAGCAGTTCTTC; CDR3: CASSQSRVDEQFF
D: -; length: 13; J: TRBJ1-1; size: -; V: TRBV5-1; DNA: TGCGCCAGCAGCTTGAATCCGTTCACTGAAGCTTTCTTT; CDR3: CASSLNPFTEAFF
D: -; length: 11; J: TRBJ2-5; size: -; V: TRBV10-3; DNA: TGTGCCATCAGTGATCAGGAGACCCAGTACTTC; CDR3: CAISDQETQYF
D: -; length: 14; J: TRBJ2-7; size: -; V: TRBV7-2; DNA: TGTGCCAGCAGCTTTTTGGGCAGGGCCTACGAGCAGTACTTC; CDR3: CASSFLGRAYEQYF
D: TRBD1; length: 14; J: TRBJ1-1; size: -; V: TRBV2; DNA: TGTGCCAGCAGAGACAGGGGTTTGAACACTGAAGCTTTCTTT; CDR3: CASRDRGLNTEAFF
D: TRBD1; length: 14; J: TRBJ2-3; size: -; V: TRBV5-4; DNA: TGTGCCAGCAGCTTGGAGGGGGACAGGGTAAGAGAGTATTTT; CDR3: CASSLEGDRVREYF
D: -; length: 13; J: TRBJ2-7; size: -; V: TRBV6-6; DNA: TGTGCCAGCAGTTACCCAACAGGGCTCGAGCAGTACTTC; CDR3: CASSYPTGLEQYF
D: TRBD1; length: 15; J: TRBJ1-5; size: -; V: TRBV6-6; DNA: TGTGCCAGCAGTTACTCGGGACAGGTCAGTCAGCCCCAGCATTTT; CDR3: CASSYSGQVSQPQHF
D: TRBD1; length: 18; J: TRBJ1-6; size: -; V: TRBV7-9; DNA: TGTGCCAGCAGCTTAGGTGGCAGGGGGCGACCCTATAATTCACCCCTCCACTTT; CDR3: CASSLGGRGRPYNSPLHF
D: TRBD2; length: 14; J: TRBJ2-7; size: -; V: TRBV6-1; DNA: TGTGCCAGCAGTGAATGGGGGGGTAATGGCGAGCAGTACTTC; CDR3: CASSEWGGNGEQYF
D: -; length: 11; J: TRBJ2-1; size: -; V: TRBV5-1; DNA: TGCGCCAGCAGCTCGGGGAGAGAGCAGTTCTTC; CDR3: CASSSGREQFF
D: -; length: 15; J: TRBJ2-7; size: -; V: TRBV9; DNA: TGTGCCAGCAGCCTGACGGGATCCAACTCCTACGAGCAGTACTTC; CDR3: CASSLTGSNSYEQYF
D: TRBD1; length: 14; J: TRBJ1-6; size: -; V: TRBV30; DNA: TGTGCCTGGAGTGGGACAGGGGGTAATTCACCCCTCCACTTT; CDR3: CAWSGTGGNSPLHF
D: TRBD2; length: 15; J: TRBJ2-1; size: -; V: TRBV7-2; DNA: TGTGCCAGCAGCCCTAAGGGGACTAGCCCCTTAGAGCAGTTCTTC; CDR3: CASSPKGTSPLEQFF
D: TRBD2; length: 17; J: TRBJ2-1; size: once; V: TRBV5-1; DNA: TGCGCCAGCAGCTTGGGTGGTAGCGGGGGGGCCTACAATGAGCAGTTCTTC; CDR3: CASSLGGSGGAYNEQFF
D: TRBD2; length: 14; J: TRBJ2-3; size: -; V: TRBV11-1; DNA: TGTGCCAGCAGCTTAGGACTAGCGGGGGGGACGCAGTATTTT; CDR3: CASSLGLAGGTQYF
D: TRBD2; length: 15; J: TRBJ2-5; size: -; V: TRBV4-2; DNA: TGTGCCAGCAGCCAGTGGACTAGCGCTCAAGAGACCCAGTACTTC; CDR3: CASSQWTSAQETQYF
D: -; length: 15; J: TRBJ2-7; size: few; V: TRBV4-2; DNA: TGTGCCAGCAGCCAAGGAGGACAGCCCCCGGGCGAGCAGTACTTC; CDR3: CASSQGGQPPGEQYF
D: TRBD2; length: 15; J: TRBJ2-7; size: -; V: TRBV7-2; DNA: TGTGCCAGCAGCTTCACCGGGACTAGCGGCTACGAGCAGTACTTC; CDR3: CASSFTGTSGYEQYF
D: -; length: 17; J: TRBJ1-2; size: -; V: TRBV14; DNA: TGTGCCAGCAGCCAAGAAGGGGACTGGGGGGATTGGAGTGGCTACACCTTC; CDR3: CASSQEGDWGDWSGYTF
D: TRBD2; length: 18; J: TRBJ2-4; size: -; V: TRBV30; DNA: TGTGCCTGGATTCCTGGACTAGCGGGAGGGCTGAGGAAAAACATTCAGTACTTC; CDR3: CAWIPGLAGGLRKNIQYF
D: -; length: 14; J: TRBJ1-1; size: -; V: TRBV9; DNA: TGTGCCAGCAGCGTGGACGGGAAAAACACTGAAGCTTTCTTT; CDR3: CASSVDGKNTEAFF
D: -; length: 18; J: TRBJ2-1; size: once; V: TRBV10-3; DNA: TGTGCCATCAGTGAGTCTGGGAGATTCGGGAGCTCCTACAATGAGCAGTTCTTC; CDR3: CAISESGRFGSSYNEQFF
D: -; length: 13; J: TRBJ2-2; size: -; V: TRBV11-2; DNA: TGTGCCAGCAGCGGAGCGAACACCGGGGAGCTGTTTTTT; CDR3: CASSGANTGELFF
D: TRBD1; length: 15; J: TRBJ2-1; size: -; V: TRBV5-1; DNA: TGCGCCAGCAGCTTGGTACAGGGGAACTACAATGAGCAGTTCTTC; CDR3: CASSLVQGNYNEQFF
D: -; length: 18; J: TRBJ2-7; size: -; V: TRBV4-1; DNA: TGCGCCAGCAGCCAAGATAAGTCGGGTGGGGCAGGGGTTAAGGAGCAGTACTTC; CDR3: CASSQDKSGGAGVKEQYF
D: TRBD1; length: 15; J: TRBJ2-2; size: -; V: TRBV2; DNA: TGTGCCAGCAGCCTGGGACAGGGGGGGACCGGGGAGCTGTTTTTT; CDR3: CASSLGQGGTGELFF